This passage covers 20 T cell receptor beta chains from one sample sequenced in a study of cytomegalovirus exposure and HLA in healthy donors. The PCR contained 60 Vbeta and 13 Jbeta primers. This table comes from immunoSEQ multiplex PCR, and its TCRdb copy is limited to in-frame clones, with some not included. The repertoire includes about 210,000 clones, around 90% of them detected once, and approximately 0.98% sits in the top ten. The sequenced sample consisted of PBMCs. Source of these receptors: a boy younger than 10 in good health and CMV-seronegative.

The V call is TRBV9, the J call TRBJ2-1; 8 bases match TRBD2. V dropped 2 bases and J dropped 5; count of bases not matched to a gene: 6. CDR1 is SGDLS, CDR2 YYNGEE, per germline. The CDR3 is made up of 15 amino acids. CDR3 sequence (DNA): TGTGCCAGCAGCGTTCTAGCGGGTTCCCACAATGAGCAGTTCTTC. This encodes CASSVLAGSHNEQFF.

The genes are TRBV28 and TRBJ1-1; the D is unclear. Deletions cut 8 bases from V and 5 bases from J, with 6 bases between. Germline values: CDR1 MDHEN, CDR2 SYDVKM. The CDR3 totals 10 residues. The CDR3 DNA reads as TGTGCCAGCCGGGAGACTGAAGCTTTCTTT. It specifies CASRETEAFF.

V usage is TRBV7-3 and J usage is TRBJ1-1, with D possibly TRBD1 on 5 matching bases. Germline CDR1 is SGHTA and CDR2 is FQGTGA. The CDR3 sequence is 14 residues long. V was clipped by 4 bases and J by 3 bases, with 12 bases between them. The CDR3 bases are TGTGCCAGCAGCTCCAGGGCTTCGGACACTGAAGCTTTCTTT. Its translation: CASSSRASDTEAFF.

The rearrangement joins TRBV21-1 to TRBJ2-7; the table's D call, TRBD1, has no DNA check behind it. TRBV21-1 is tagged as a pseudogene. CDR3 length: 13 residues. This CDR3 is CASSRDSSYEQYF. The CDR3 DNA sequence: TGTGCCAGCAGCAGGGACAGCTCCTACGAGCAGTACTTC.

This chain connects TRBV6-5 to TRBJ1-5, with D possibly TRBD1 on 6 matching bases. The germline V gene has CDR1 MNHEY and CDR2 SVGAGI. The germline V and J ends were trimmed by 6 bases and 6 bases, with 15 bases remaining between them. The CDR3 has 14 amino acids. CDR3 nucleotides: TGTGCCAGCAGCAAAACAGGGTTGGGTCAGCCCCAGCATTTT. Protein product: CASSKTGLGQPQHF.

The rearrangement joins TRBV6-5 to TRBJ1-6; D call uncertain. Germline-derived CDR1 and CDR2 are MNHEY and SVGAGI. The CDR3 length is 15 residues. The V and J ends lost 3 bases and 10 bases respectively, with 16 bases between them. The CDR3 DNA is TGTGCCAGCAGTTATCTCGGGAGAGATATGTCACCCCTCCACTTT. Translated, it gives CASSYLGRDMSPLHF.

The V call is TRBV27, the J call TRBJ2-7; possibly TRBD2 for D (5 bases). V lost 4 bases and J lost 7, with 5 bases in between. From germline, CDR1 is MNHEY and CDR2 SMNVEV (reference sequence). This CDR3 region has 10 residues. The CDR3 bases are TGTGCCAGCAGTTCGGGGGAGCAGTACTTC. The encoded protein is CASSSGEQYF.

This chain uses TRBV28 with TRBJ1-4, with 10 positions matching TRBD1. CDR1 is MDHEN, CDR2 SYDVKM, per germline. J was trimmed by 8 bases and V by 2 bases; bases with no gene match: 11. This CDR3 region has 17 residues. The chain's CDR3 is CASSLRRGQGIWEKLFF. CDR3 DNA sequence: TGTGCCAGCAGTTTACGACGGGGACAGGGGATTTGGGAAAAACTGTTTTTT.

This chain joins TRBV6-1 and TRBJ1-3; D gene uncertain. Trimming took off 8 bases at V and 0 bases at J, with 8 bases between the two ends. From germline, CDR1 is MNHNS and CDR2 SASEGT. There are 13 residues in the CDR3. CDR3 residues: CASAEISGNTIYF. In DNA form, the CDR3 reads TGTGCCAGCGCCGAGATCTCTGGAAACACCATATATTTT.

The table lists this clone with a few counts. J is TRBJ1-1 and V is TRBV28; 11 bases line up with TRBD1. CDR1 is MDHEN and CDR2 is SYDVKM in the germline V gene. The CDR3 is 14 residues long. After removal of 2 bases from V and 12 bases from J, the junction contained 8 bases not matched to a gene. CDR3 sequence (DNA): TGTGCCAGCAGTTTAGAACGGACAGGGGGCACGACTTTCTTT. Translated, it gives CASSLERTGGTTFF.

This clone was seen only a few times. The chain carries TRBV4-2 and TRBJ1-4; 8 bases match TRBD1. This CDR3 comprises 15 residues. Germline lookup yields CDR1 LGHNA and CDR2 YNFKEQ. The V and J ends lost 6 bases and 0 bases, in that order; junction bases with no gene match: 3. CDR3 DNA sequence: TGTGCCAGCAGACAGGGGGACGCAACTAATGAAAAACTGTTTTTT. This gives the protein CASRQGDATNEKLFF.

J is TRBJ2-7 and V is TRBV18, with 8 bases fitting TRBD2. Trimming took 0 bases from V and 4 from J; bases not matched to a gene: 5. Germline CDR1 is KGHSH and CDR2 is LQKENI. The CDR3 extends over 15 amino acids. As DNA, the CDR3 is TGTGCCAGCTCACCACCCGTCGGGGGGGAATACGAGCAGTACTTC. Protein product: CASSPPVGGEYEQYF.

The genes are TRBV6-1 and TRBJ1-6, with TRBD1 as a possible D gene (6 bases). V was shortened by 4 bases and J by 14 bases, with 21 bases between the two germline ends. Germline CDR1 is MNHNS and CDR2 is SASEGT. This CDR3 spans 15 amino acids. This CDR3 is CASSGWQGLHWALHF. The DNA for the CDR3 is TGTGCCAGCAGTGGCTGGCAGGGGCTACATTGGGCCCTCCACTTT.

This chain joins TRBV6-5 and TRBJ1-1; possible D gene TRBD1, 6 bases. Germline lookup yields CDR1 MNHEY and CDR2 SVGAGI. The CDR3 sequence is 11 residues long. Trimming shortened V by 6 bases and J by 9 bases, and 11 bases separated the two germline ends. The CDR3 reads CASRQGSKAFF. The CDR3 DNA sequence: TGTGCCAGCAGGCAGGGGAGTAAAGCTTTCTTT.

The chain is built from TRBV5-4 and TRBJ2-1; 8 nucleotides agree with TRBD2. The CDR3 is 17 residues long. Trimming removed 3 bases from V and 4 bases from J; junction bases left unmatched: 12. Germline V gene data show CDR1 as SGHNT and CDR2 as YYREEE (reference sequence). In DNA, the CDR3 is TGTGCCAGCAGCTCGGGGATGGCGGGAGGCCCGTACAATGAGCAGTTCTTC. It yields the protein CASSSGMAGGPYNEQFF.

The chain uses TRBV19 and TRBJ1-5; perhaps TRBD1 as D (5 bases). Germline V CDR1 and CDR2: LNHDA, SQIVND (reference sequence). Trimming left V 4 bases short and J 6 bases short, with 10 bases between. This CDR3 contains 13 residues. DNA of the CDR3: TGTGCCAGTAGTACGGGACTACGTCAGCCCCAGCATTTT. Translating gives CASSTGLRQPQHF. The variable domain in full, with the rest retrieved from reference TRBV19 and TRBJ1-5, is DGGITQSPKYLFRKEGQNVTLSCEQNLNHDAMYWYRQDPGQGLRLIYYSQIVNDFQKGDIAEGYSVSREKKESFPLTVTSAQKNPTAFYLCASSTGLRQPQHFGDGTRLSIL.

The rearrangement uses TRBV5-6 and TRBJ2-5; 7 positions agree with TRBD2. This CDR3 has 13 residues. V lost 4 bases, J lost 3 bases, and 3 bases stayed unmatched. Per the germline V gene, CDR1 is SGHDT and CDR2 is YYEEEE. CDR3: CASSRGREETQYF. CDR3 sequence (DNA): TGTGCCAGCAGCCGGGGGAGGGAAGAGACCCAGTACTTC.

The CDR3 DNA reads as TGTGCCTGGAGTTACGGGGAAAGCTCCTACAATGAGCAGTTCTTC. Amino acid sequence: CAWSYGESSYNEQFF. The chain links TRBV30 to TRBJ2-1; D might be TRBD2 (5 bases). Deletions cut 2 bases from V and 0 bases from J, with 11 bases between. Germline assignment: CDR1 GTSNPN and CDR2 SVGIG (reference sequence). The CDR3 is 15 residues long. Variable domain in full (rest from reference TRBV30 and TRBJ2-1): SQTIHQWPATLVQPVGSPLSLECTVEGTSNPNLYWYRQAAGRGLQLLFYSVGIGQISSEVPQNLSASRPQDRQFILSSKKLLLSDSGFYLCAWSYGESSYNEQFFGPGTRLTVL.

The CDR3 protein is CASSKAGSNEKLFF. DNA of the CDR3: TGTGCCAGCAGTAAGGCGGGGTCCAATGAAAAACTGTTTTTT. This chain uses TRBV25-1 with TRBJ1-4; D unresolved. In germline, CDR1 is MGHDK, CDR2 SYGVNS. V lost 5 bases to trimming and J lost 5 bases, with 12 bases between them. There are 14 residues in the CDR3.

V gene TRBV7-9 combines with J gene TRBJ1-1; 7 bases map to TRBD1. The CDR3 consists of 14 residues. Per the germline V gene, CDR1 is SEHNR and CDR2 is FQNEAQ (reference sequence). Germline trimming cut 5 bases from V and 3 bases from J; bases unmatched to any gene: 6. This chain's CDR3 is CASSPGQGDTEAFF. CDR3 in DNA: TGTGCCAGCAGCCCGGGGCAGGGGGACACTGAAGCTTTCTTT.